Shown below are 4 T cell receptor beta chains from a single sample sequenced in a study of OX40 agonist ivuxolimab in advanced cancers. The assay was immunoSEQ multiplex PCR, and TCRdb's table has in-frame clones only and misses some. The table shows tens of thousands of clones, with approximately 86% occurring only once. The specimen was CD4+ or CD8+ T cells sorted from blood, collected in a trial of the OX40 agonist ivuxolimab. These receptors were obtained from an adult with an advanced solid tumor such as melanoma, head and neck, liver or kidney cancer.

The gene calls are TRBV5-4 and TRBJ2-7; 7 bases map to TRBD2. V trimming: 2 bases; J trimming: 9 bases; junction bases outside the gene matches: 8. The CDR3 contains 13 residues. The germline gives CDR1 SGHNT, CDR2 YYREEE (reference sequence). The CDR3 loop is CASSLGLVPGQYF. Here the CDR3 DNA reads TGTGCCAGCAGCTTAGGACTAGTCCCGGGGCAGTACTTC.

The genes are TRBV29-1 and TRBJ2-5; 7 bases align to TRBD2. Germline V CDR1 and CDR2: SQVTM, ANQGSEA. CDR3 length equals 13 residues. Unmatched junction bases numbered 9, after V lost 6 bases and J lost 5 bases. Here the CDR3 DNA reads TGCAGCGTGACCGGACTAGACATGGAGACCCAGTACTTC. Translating gives CSVTGLDMETQYF.

The chain joins TRBV5-1 to TRBJ1-1; possible D gene TRBD1, 6 bases. This CDR3 is built from 14 residues. The germline gives CDR1 SGHRS, CDR2 YFSETQ. V lost 4 bases and J 5 bases, leaving 15 bases between the germline ends. The CDR3 region has the DNA TGCGCCAGCAGCCTCCAGGGGTTGAGTACTGAAGCTTTCTTT. Protein product: CASSLQGLSTEAFF.

The gene calls are TRBV18 and TRBJ2-7; D is unresolved. Trimming left V 0 bases short and J 3 bases short, with 12 bases between. This CDR3 comprises 15 residues. CDR1 and CDR2 from the germline V gene are KGHSH and LQKENI. The CDR3 DNA reads TGTGCCAGCTCACCACCGGGAAAGGCCTTCTACGAGCAGTACTTC. This gives the protein CASSPPGKAFYEQYF.